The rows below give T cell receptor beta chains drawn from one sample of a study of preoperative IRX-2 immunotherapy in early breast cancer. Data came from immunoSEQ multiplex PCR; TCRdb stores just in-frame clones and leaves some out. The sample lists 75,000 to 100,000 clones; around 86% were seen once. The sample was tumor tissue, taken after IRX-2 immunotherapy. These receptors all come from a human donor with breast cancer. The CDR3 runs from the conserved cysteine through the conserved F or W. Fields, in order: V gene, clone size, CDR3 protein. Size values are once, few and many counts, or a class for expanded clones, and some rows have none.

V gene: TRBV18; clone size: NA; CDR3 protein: CASSQGADTEAFF
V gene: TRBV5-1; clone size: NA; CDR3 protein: CASSGDRSNTEAFF
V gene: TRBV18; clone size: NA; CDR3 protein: CASSPQGLLGTEAFF
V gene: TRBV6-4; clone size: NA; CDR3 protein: CASSYSFEQYF
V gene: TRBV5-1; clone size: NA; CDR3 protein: CASSSSTGVGEQYF
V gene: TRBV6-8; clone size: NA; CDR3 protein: CASSYEGQPLAYF
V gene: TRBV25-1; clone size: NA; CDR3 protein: CASSPGQGGGYTF
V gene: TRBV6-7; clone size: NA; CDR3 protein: CASTQDSKAFF
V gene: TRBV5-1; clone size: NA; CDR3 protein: CASSRGLEAGELFF
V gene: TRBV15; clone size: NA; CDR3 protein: CATSNTGPSHFTDTQYF
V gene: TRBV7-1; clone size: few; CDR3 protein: CASSLSVAGANVLTF
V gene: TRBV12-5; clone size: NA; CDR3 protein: CASGWDSSTEAFF
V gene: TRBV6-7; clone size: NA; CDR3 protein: CASSFVAGGGNEQFF
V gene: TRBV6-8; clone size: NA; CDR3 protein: CASSSPERAGESEQYF
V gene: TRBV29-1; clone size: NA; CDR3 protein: CSATQGWAGGVEAFF
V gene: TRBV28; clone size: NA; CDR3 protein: CASSTQGKGGNTIYF
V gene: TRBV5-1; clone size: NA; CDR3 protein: CASSPEGRGTEAFF
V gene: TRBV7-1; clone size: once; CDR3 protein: CASSPLAGDYNEQFF
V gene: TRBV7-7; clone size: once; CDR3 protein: CASSFTGTRFYEQYF
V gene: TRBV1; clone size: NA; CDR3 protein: CASSQDGSGAQETQYF
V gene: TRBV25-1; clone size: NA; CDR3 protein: CASSESRRGTGNTIYF
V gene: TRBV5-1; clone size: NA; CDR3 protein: CASSLEIAGGTDTQYF
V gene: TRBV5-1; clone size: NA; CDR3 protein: CASSGEGATGANVLTF
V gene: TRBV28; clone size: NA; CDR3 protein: CASSLTAPNYGYTF
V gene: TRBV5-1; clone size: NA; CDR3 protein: CASSLEQGNQPQHF
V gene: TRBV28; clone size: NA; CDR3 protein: CASSRASGVNTEAFF